This T cell receptor beta chain was identified in a study of T cells in Graves' hyperthyroidism and ophthalmopathy. In this sample, this clonotype turned up many times. V was shortened by 4 bases and J by 2 bases, with 9 bases between the two germline ends. From germline, CDR1 is SQVTM and CDR2 ANQGSEA. This CDR3 comprises 12 residues. Amplification yielded TCR beta CDR3 regions, with RNA transcripts as the source. The HTBI primer set was used in a first-round RT-PCR of the TCR CDR3. TCRdb re-called the multiplex PCR reads with MiXCR, one entry per CDR3 protein. The sample consists of 200,000 to 300,000 distinct CDR3 sequences, around 24% of them appearing once.

The TCR comes from a woman between 35 and 50 years old with Graves' ophthalmopathy. Sequencing was done on a sample of blood. This chain links TRBV29-1 with TRBJ2-7; D unclear. CDR3 region: CSVVEATYEQYF. Here the CDR3 DNA reads TGCAGCGTTGTCGAGGCAACCTACGAGCAGTACTTC.